The 20 T cell receptor beta chains below come from one sample, sequenced in a study of tumor-infiltrating lymphocytes in glioblastoma multiforme. TCR beta libraries were built from RNA through three nested multiplex PCR rounds using modified ARM-PCR. From the multiplex PCR reads, TCRdb called clonotypes with MiXCR, one entry per CDR3 protein. The sample carries about 32,000 distinct CDR3 sequences, roughly two thirds recorded once. Sequenced: brain tumor tissue. All receptors come from a male donor with glioblastoma.

On this clonotype itself: A junction end diverges from the germline sequence, so it may reflect a read error. The chain links TRBV5-6 to TRBJ1-2, with 10 bases aligning to TRBD1. Germline V gene lookup returns CDR1 SGHDT and CDR2 YYEEEE. CDR3 length: 15 amino acids. The CDR3 region has the DNA TGTGCCAACAGCCCTGACAGGGGGCTTGACTATGGCTACACCTTC. The encoded protein is CANSPDRGLDYGYTF. Full variable domain (remainder filled in from reference TRBV5-6 and TRBJ1-2): DAGVTQSPTHLIKTRGQQVTLRCSPKSGHDTVSWYQQALGQGPQFIFQYYEEEERQRGNFPDRFSGHQFPNYSSELNVNALLLGDSALYLCANSPDRGLDYGYTFGSGTRLTVV.

V and J are TRBV2 and TRBJ1-2, with D perhaps matching TRBD1 (6 bases). Germline V gene data show CDR1 as SNHLY and CDR2 as FYNNEI. Trimming pared 6 bases from V and 7 bases from J, leaving 15 bases between. CDR3 length: 13 residues. The CDR3 is CASSALQGSGYTF. The CDR3 DNA sequence: TGTGCCAGCAGCGCCTTACAGGGTTCTGGCTACACCTTC.

For this clonotype: No conserved phenylalanine or tryptophan is present at the end of the CDR3, so a read error is the likely explanation. The chain has TRBV20-1 and TRBJ1-5, with D tentatively TRBD1 (6 bases). Between the trimmed V and J ends, which lost 6 bases and 3 bases, there was a span of 15 bases. Germline-derived CDR1 and CDR2 are DFQATT and SNEGSKA (reference sequence). The CDR3 is 14 amino acids. CDR3 protein: CSAKTDSVNQPQHP. The CDR3 bases are TGCAGTGCAAAGACGGACAGTGTCAATCAGCCCCAGCATCCT.

Regarding this clonotype: The missing conserved phenylalanine or tryptophan at the end of this CDR3 makes a read error likely. The limits of the CDR3 on the DNA are not certain, so only TCRdb's listed CDR3 is given. The chain has TRBV20-1 and TRBJ2-1; TRBD2, the table's D call, was not compared with the DNA. The CDR3 extends over 14 residues, inclusive of both ends. Germline loops: CDR1 DFQATT, CDR2 SNEGSKA (reference sequence). The CDR3 loop is CSARDAGVGNEQLL.

As to this clonotype: A read error is likely, as this CDR3 ends without the conserved phenylalanine or tryptophan. The DNA is left out, because the CDR3 cannot be placed on it with certainty; the CDR3 is given as TCRdb lists it. V gene TRBV20-1 combines with J gene TRBJ2-7; TRBD1, as called in the table, went unchecked against the DNA. The germline gives CDR1 DFQATT, CDR2 SNEGSKA (reference sequence). The CDR3 length equals 15 residues, ends included. CDR3 in amino acids: CSARQTGSASYERYL.

Comments on this clonotype: The junction departs from germline at one end; a sequencing error may be responsible. V gene TRBV20-1 combines with J gene TRBJ2-1; D gene uncertain. This CDR3 spans 14 amino acids. Germline lookup yields CDR1 DFQATT and CDR2 SNEGSKA (reference sequence). The CDR3 region is CSDRHYRHCNEQFF. The CDR3 DNA reads as TGCAGTGATAGACACTACAGACACTGCAATGAGCAGTTCTTC.

Remarks on this clonotype: Given a much more abundant clone one base away, this may be a read error. This chain uses TRBV11-1 with TRBJ2-3; 7 bases fit TRBD1. The CDR3 contains 16 residues. CDR1 and CDR2 (germline): SGHAT, FQDESV (reference sequence). Germline trimming cut 3 bases from V and 5 bases from J; bases unmatched to any gene: 11. CDR3 nucleotides: TGTGCCAGCAGCTTTTTCGGACAGGTAGACAGAGATACGCAGTATTTT. Its translation: CASSFFGQVDRDTQYF.

Regarding this clonotype: The junction shows a germline mismatch at one end, possibly a read error. CDR3 coding DNA: TGCAGTCCCCGTCCTCAAACCTGGAACACTGAAGCTTTTTTT. Protein product: CSPRPQTWNTEAFF. The chain recombines TRBV20-1 with TRBJ1-1, with D uncertain. Germline V gene data show CDR1 as DFQATT and CDR2 as SNEGSKA (reference sequence). The CDR3 is 14 residues long.

On this clonotype: The junction does not match germline at one end; this may be a read error. CDR3 sequence (DNA): TGCACCATCAGTGCCACAGCTGGAAATGGCTACACCTTC. Encoded protein: CTISATAGNGYTF. The genes are TRBV10-3 and TRBJ1-2; D unclear. Germline V gives CDR1 ENHRY, CDR2 SYGVKD. This CDR3 comprises 13 residues.

Worth noting for this clonotype: At one end, the junction sequence differs from germline, possibly due to a read error. The rearrangement uses TRBV7-9 and TRBJ2-5, with a weak D call TRBD1 (6 bases). CDR3 size: 13 residues. Germline V gives CDR1 SEHNR, CDR2 FQNEAQ (reference sequence). The CDR3 DNA is TGTTCCAGCAGCTTATGGGACAAAGAGACCCAGTACTTC. Amino acid sequence: CSSSLWDKETQYF.

The V gene is TRBV11-2, the J gene TRBJ1-4; maybe TRBD1 (5 bases). The CDR3 length is 15 residues. Germline CDR1 reads SGHAT; CDR2 reads FQNNGV. The V gene lost 2 bases and the J gene lost 2 bases, with 9 bases spanning the gap. CDR3 sequence reads: CASSLLGATNEKLFF. The CDR3 bases are TGTGCCAGCAGCTTACTAGGGGCGACTAATGAAAAACTGTTTTTT.

In its sample, this clonotype was seen a few times. J is TRBJ2-7 and V is TRBV11-3; tentatively, D is TRBD2 (5 bases). CDR1 is SGHNT, CDR2 YENEEA, per germline. The CDR3 contains 14 residues. Between the trimmed V and J ends, which lost 1 base and 2 bases, there was a span of 9 bases. The CDR3 spells CASSLVASTYEQYF. CDR3 nucleotides: TGTGCCAGCAGCTTAGTAGCGTCCACCTACGAGCAGTACTTC.

As for this clonotype: At one end, the junction sequence differs from germline, possibly due to a read error. The J gene is TRBJ1-1, the V gene TRBV7-9; maybe TRBD1 (6 bases). Germline CDR1 SEHNR, CDR2 FQNEAQ (reference sequence). CDR3 length: 15 amino acids. In nucleotides, the CDR3 is TGTGCCAGCAGCTTAGTACAGGGAGTAATCGCTGGAGCTTTATTT. Translated: CASSLVQGVIAGALF.

This clonotype was found a few times. The conserved closing phenylalanine or tryptophan is absent in this CDR3, likely reflecting a read error. V and J are TRBV20-1 and TRBJ1-5; D is perhaps TRBD1 (6 bases). This CDR3 is built from 15 residues. Trimming pared 3 bases from V and 2 bases from J, leaving 14 bases between. Germline V gives CDR1 DFQATT, CDR2 SNEGSKA (reference sequence). The CDR3 DNA sequence: TGCAGTGCTAGGGATACAGGGTTTGGCAATCAGCCCCAGCATTTG. Encoded protein: CSARDTGFGNQPQHL.

A word on this clonotype: Relative to the germline gene, one junction end is altered; a read error may explain this. The CDR3 bases are TGTACCATCAGTGGAACCGAGACGAACTATGGCTACACCTTC. It codes for CTISGTETNYGYTF. The J gene is TRBJ1-2, the V gene TRBV10-3; the D is unclear. The CDR3 has 14 amino acids. Germline V lookup: CDR1 ENHRY, CDR2 SYGVKD.

This chain links TRBV30 with TRBJ2-1, with TRBD2 matching 9 bases. The CDR3 covers 19 residues. Trimming cost V 2 bases and J 0 bases; bases outside gene matches: 14. From germline, CDR1 is GTSNPN and CDR2 SVGIG (reference sequence). The CDR3 region has the DNA TGTGCCTGGAGTTTGTCTAGCGGGACCCCATTCCCCTCCTACAATGAGCAGTTCTTC. It yields the protein CAWSLSSGTPFPSYNEQFF.

Many counts were recorded for this clonotype. The rearrangement uses TRBV4-2 and TRBJ2-1; TRBD2 agrees at 8 bases. The CDR3 covers 16 residues. Germline lookup yields CDR1 LGHNA and CDR2 YNFKEQ. The V segment lost 0 bases and the J segment 13 bases; nucleotides outside the gene matches: 14. The CDR3 nucleotides read TGTGCCAGCAGCCAAGACTTTGGGCAAGCGGGAGTCAGTCAGTTCTTC. Its protein is CASSQDFGQAGVSQFF.

The chain recombines TRBV29-1 with TRBJ2-1, with D tentatively TRBD1 (6 bases). CDR3 length: 14 residues. Germline lookup yields CDR1 SQVTM and CDR2 ANQGSEA. The V gene lost 6 bases and the J gene lost 3 bases, with 15 bases spanning the gap. The CDR3 DNA is TGCAGCGTCGCCACCGGGACACTCTACAATGAGCAGTTCTTC. It translates to CSVATGTLYNEQFF.

There are many counts of this clonotype. The chain recombines TRBV29-1 with TRBJ2-3; a weak D match, TRBD2 (5 bases). CDR3 size: 13 residues. The V gene's germline CDR1 is SQVTM and CDR2 ANQGSEA. V gave up 1 base and J gave up 3 bases, with 8 bases separating them. DNA of the CDR3: TGCAGCGTTGAAGTTAGCGTGACAGATACGCAGTATTTT. This translates into CSVEVSVTDTQYF.

As for this clonotype: This sequence may be a read error, since a much larger clone differs from it by one base. The genes are TRBV29-1 and TRBJ2-1; TRBD1 matches 10 bases. V lost 6 bases to trimming and J lost 15 bases; unmatched junction nucleotides: 14. The germline V gene encodes CDR1 SQVTM and CDR2 ANQGSEA. The CDR3 extends over 13 amino acids. The CDR3 region has the DNA TGCAGCGTCCGGGGGGGACAGGGGTTACGGCTGTTCTTC. Its translation: CSVRGGQGLRLFF.